The 24 T cell receptor beta chains in this list originate from one sample, sequenced in a study of T cell responses to AZD1222 COVID-19 vaccine. The method was immunoSEQ multiplex PCR; TCRdb's version includes in-frame clones alone and lacks a portion of them. The sample holds tens of thousands of clones, 83% seen once. The sample in question was peripheral blood, obtained 28 days after the second AZD1222 dose. These receptors originate from an adult who received the AZD1222 COVID-19 vaccine.

The chain uses TRBV9 and TRBJ1-1; D is uncertain. This CDR3 spans 14 amino acids. Germline V gene data show CDR1 as SGDLS and CDR2 as YYNGEE. Trimming removed 1 base from V and 1 base from J, with 8 bases in between. CDR3 sequence: CASSVSWTNTEAFF. In DNA form, the CDR3 reads TGTGCCAGCAGCGTATCATGGACGAACACTGAAGCTTTCTTT. Variable domain in full (rest from reference TRBV9 and TRBJ1-1): DSGVTQTPKHLITATGQRVTLRCSPRSGDLSVYWYQQSLDQGLQFLIQYYNGEERAKGNILERFSAQQFPDLHSELNLSSLELGDSALYFCASSVSWTNTEAFFGQGTRLTVV.

The V and J genes are TRBV10-2 and TRBJ2-7; 9 nucleotides line up with TRBD2. V trimming: 0 bases; J trimming: 4 bases; junction bases outside the gene matches: 4. The CDR3 is 15 amino acids. Germline CDR1 is WSHSY and CDR2 is SAAADI. The CDR3 DNA follows: TGCGCCAGCAGTGAGTCAGCACTAGCGGGTTACGAGCAGTACTTC. Translated: CASSESALAGYEQYF.

The J gene is TRBJ1-6, the V gene TRBV7-2; no clear D gene. V gave up 5 bases and J gave up 8 bases, with 13 bases separating them. The CDR3 spans 14 residues. Germline V CDR1 and CDR2: SGHTA, FQGNSA. The CDR3 is CASSLEKVYSPLHF. The DNA for the CDR3 is TGTGCCAGCAGCCTAGAGAAAGTCTATTCACCCCTCCACTTT. Together with reference TRBV7-2 and TRBJ1-6, the CDR3 gives the full variable domain: GAGVSQSPSNKVTEKGKDVELRCDPISGHTALYWYRQSLGQGLEFLIYFQGNSAPDKSGLPSDRFSAERTGGSVSTLTIQRTQQEDSAVYLCASSLEKVYSPLHFGNGTRLTVT.

V usage is TRBV7-2 and J usage is TRBJ2-5; unclear D gene. This CDR3 has 13 residues. Germline V gene lookup returns CDR1 SGHTA and CDR2 FQGNSA. Trimming took off 5 bases at V and 5 bases at J, with 12 bases between the two ends. The CDR3 region is CASSLSSFETQYF. The DNA of the CDR3 is TGTGCCAGCAGCCTCAGTTCCTTTGAGACCCAGTACTTC.

This rearrangement joins TRBV19 to TRBJ1-5, with 8 bases aligning to TRBD1. V was clipped by 5 bases and J by 0 bases; unmatched bases: 0. The CDR3 sequence is 14 residues long. Germline lookup yields CDR1 LNHDA and CDR2 SQIVND (reference sequence). Written as DNA, the CDR3 is TGTGCCAGTAGTGGGACAGGTAGCAATCAGCCCCAGCATTTT. Its protein is CASSGTGSNQPQHF.

The chain couples TRBV7-2 to TRBJ1-3; D not resolved. V lost 5 bases, J lost 4 bases, and 15 bases lay in between. The CDR3 extends over 15 amino acids. Germline lookup yields CDR1 SGHTA and CDR2 FQGNSA. The CDR3 here is CASSPGIAGGNTIYF. CDR3 nucleotide sequence: TGTGCCAGCAGCCCGGGGATTGCGGGAGGAAACACCATATATTTT.

V and J are TRBV4-3 and TRBJ2-7, with 11 bases identical to TRBD2. There are 18 residues in the CDR3. Germline V gene sequence: CDR1 LGHNA, CDR2 YSLEER. J was trimmed by 3 bases and V by 2 bases; bases with no gene match: 12. The CDR3 region has the DNA TGCGCCAGCAGCCAAAAGGGGGATAGCGGGAGGGTGGTCTACGAGCAGTACTTC. This codes for CASSQKGDSGRVVYEQYF.

This sequence joins TRBV19 and TRBJ1-1; D unresolved. CDR1 is LNHDA and CDR2 is SQIVND in the germline V gene (reference sequence). The CDR3 is 14 residues long. Deletions cut 2 bases from V and 4 bases from J, with 11 bases between. CDR3 amino acids: CASSILPGVTEAFF. The CDR3 DNA sequence: TGTGCCAGTAGTATACTCCCTGGGGTCACTGAAGCTTTCTTT.

V usage is TRBV28 and J usage is TRBJ1-5; tentatively, D is TRBD1 (6 bases). Germline CDR1 is MDHEN and CDR2 is SYDVKM. V lost 6 bases and J 2 bases, leaving 14 bases between the germline ends. CDR3 length: 15 residues. CDR3 protein: CASRIQGFGNQPQHF. CDR3 coding DNA: TGTGCCAGCAGGATACAGGGTTTCGGCAATCAGCCCCAGCATTTT.

V is TRBV28 and J is TRBJ2-1; TRBD2 matches 9 bases. Looked up from germline, CDR1 is MDHEN and CDR2 is SYDVKM. This CDR3 spans 16 amino acids. The ends lost 3 bases at V and 3 bases at J; junction bases unmatched: 6. For the CDR3, the DNA is TGTGCCAGCAGTTTTCAAGCTAGCGGGGACTACAATGAGCAGTTCTTC. Translating gives CASSFQASGDYNEQFF.

This clone was found a few times. The CDR3: CASSILVGNTEAFF. The CDR3 nucleotides are TGTGCCAGTAGTATACTCGTGGGCAACACTGAAGCTTTCTTT. The chain combines TRBV19 with TRBJ1-1; D is ambiguous. V gave up 2 bases and J gave up 2 bases, with 9 bases separating them. CDR1 and CDR2 (germline): LNHDA, SQIVND (reference sequence). The CDR3 is 14 amino acids.

The chain is built from TRBV7-3 and TRBJ2-1, with TRBD2 matching over 13 bases. Germline assignment: CDR1 SGHTA and CDR2 FQGTGA. V dropped 5 bases and J dropped 4; count of bases not matched to a gene: 2. This CDR3 is built from 15 residues. The CDR3 DNA sequence: TGTGCCAGCAGCCGGGGACTAGCGGGGTACAATGAGCAGTTCTTC. As protein: CASSRGLAGYNEQFF. The variable domain in full, with the rest retrieved from reference TRBV7-3 and TRBJ2-1, is GAGVSQTPSNKVTEKGKYVELRCDPISGHTALYWYRQSLGQGPEFLIYFQGTGAADDSGLPNDRFFAVRPEGSVSTLKIQRTERGDSAVYLCASSRGLAGYNEQFFGPGTRLTVL.

The chain carries TRBV4-1 and TRBJ1-5; D unresolved. Germline CDR1 is MGHRA and CDR2 is YSYEKL. The CDR3 is made up of 16 amino acids. Trimming left V 5 bases short and J 3 bases short, with 17 bases between. For the CDR3, the DNA is TGCGCCAGCAGCAAGGGCGGCATACAGCTCAATCAGCCCCAGCATTTT. Translation gives CASSKGGIQLNQPQHF.

The V call is TRBV23-1, the J call TRBJ2-3; D unclear. TRBV23-1 is an open reading frame whose function is uncertain. The V end was cut by 10 bases, the J end by 2 bases, with 1 base between. This CDR3 contains 9 residues. The CDR3 coding sequence is TGCGCCACCACAGATACGCAGTATTTT. Protein sequence: CATTDTQYF.

The J gene is TRBJ1-2, the V gene TRBV7-2; tentatively, D is TRBD1 (5 bases). CDR1 and CDR2 from the germline V gene are SGHTA and FQGNSA. The germline V and J ends were trimmed by 5 bases and 8 bases, with 15 bases remaining between them. This CDR3 is 13 amino acids long. The CDR3: CASSQEAGLGYTF. The CDR3 DNA is TGTGCCAGCAGCCAAGAGGCAGGGTTGGGCTACACCTTC. Filled out from reference TRBV7-2 and TRBJ1-2, the complete variable domain reads GAGVSQSPSNKVTEKGKDVELRCDPISGHTALYWYRQSLGQGLEFLIYFQGNSAPDKSGLPSDRFSAERTGGSVSTLTIQRTQQEDSAVYLCASSQEAGLGYTFGSGTRLTVV.

V usage is TRBV9 and J usage is TRBJ2-5; tentatively, D is TRBD2 (6 bases). Germline V CDR1 and CDR2: SGDLS, YYNGEE. The CDR3 is 14 amino acids. Trimming stripped 2 bases from V and 1 base from J, with 9 bases between. In DNA, the CDR3 is TGTGCCAGCAGCGTGGGGGACTCCCAAGAGACCCAGTACTTC. This gives the protein CASSVGDSQETQYF.

This sequence joins TRBV5-4 and TRBJ2-6; maybe TRBD2 (6 bases). CDR1 and CDR2 from the germline V gene are SGHNT and YYREEE (reference sequence). Trimming removed 3 bases at V and 0 bases at J, with 7 bases between. The CDR3 spans 15 residues. The CDR3 loop reads CASSWGDSGANVLTF. The CDR3 DNA follows: TGTGCCAGCAGCTGGGGGGACTCTGGGGCCAACGTCCTGACTTTC.

This clone was seen only once. The genes are TRBV28 and TRBJ2-7; no definite D call. Trimming removed 5 bases from V and 4 bases from J, with 6 bases in between. CDR1 MDHEN and CDR2 SYDVKM come from the germline V gene. The CDR3 has 11 amino acids. The CDR3 sequence is CASSTEYEQYF. DNA of the CDR3: TGTGCCAGCAGTACTGAATACGAGCAGTACTTC.

This sequence joins TRBV4-1 and TRBJ2-2; 10 positions agree with TRBD1. The CDR3 extends over 15 amino acids. The V and J ends lost 3 bases and 5 bases, in that order; junction bases with no gene match: 3. Germline CDR1 reads MGHRA; CDR2 reads YSYEKL. This CDR3 reads CASSQDRGITGELFF. CDR3 bases: TGCGCCAGCAGCCAGGACAGGGGGATAACCGGGGAGCTGTTTTTT.

This chain connects TRBV7-8 to TRBJ2-5; 7 bases match TRBD2. The V gene's germline CDR1 is SGHVS and CDR2 FQNEAQ. The CDR3 consists of 15 residues. The junction had 6 bases not matched to a gene; V was cut back by 0 bases and J by 5 bases. The chain's CDR3 is CASSLAAREYETQYF. CDR3 nucleotides: TGTGCCAGCAGCTTAGCCGCGCGGGAGTACGAGACCCAGTACTTC.

The chain has TRBV7-3 and TRBJ2-2, with 9 bases matching TRBD2. The germline V gene has CDR1 SGHTA and CDR2 FQGTGA. J lost 1 base, V lost 4 bases, and 4 bases had no gene match. The CDR3 length is 16 residues. CDR3: CASSSDSGRNTGELFF. CDR3 nucleotide sequence: TGTGCCAGCAGCTCAGATAGCGGGAGGAACACCGGGGAGCTGTTTTTT.

The chain couples TRBV11-2 to TRBJ2-1; perhaps TRBD1 as D (5 bases). CDR1 is SGHAT, CDR2 FQNNGV, per germline. The CDR3 extends over 14 amino acids. V was shortened by 6 bases and J by 10 bases, with 19 bases between the two germline ends. DNA of the CDR3: TGTGCCAGCAGACGAATTCAGGGTAAATGGGAGCAGTTCTTC. Translation: CASRRIQGKWEQFF.

For the CDR3, the DNA is TGTGCCAGCAGACGAGGCGGGAGCTCCTACGAGCAGTACTTC. This gives the protein CASRRGGSSYEQYF. This chain connects TRBV7-2 to TRBJ2-7, with 7 positions matching TRBD2. The J segment lost 0 bases and the V segment lost 6 bases, leaving 5 bases of the junction unmatched. The V gene's germline CDR1 is SGHTA and CDR2 FQGNSA. This CDR3 comprises 14 residues.

The chain links TRBV25-1 to TRBJ1-1, with D tentatively TRBD1 (5 bases). The CDR3 length is 13 residues. V was trimmed by 6 bases and J by 6 bases, leaving 14 bases between them. The germline V gene has CDR1 MGHDK and CDR2 SYGVNS. The DNA of the CDR3 is TGTGCCAGCAGCCGACCGGGGGTGCCTGAAGCTTTCTTT. The encoded protein is CASSRPGVPEAFF.